This T cell receptor beta chain is drawn from a study of blood T cell repertoires in COVID-19. At the level of the study: The samples span acute and convalescent COVID-19 from the United States, Italy and Spain. The cDNA or gDNA used as material had been derived from T cells, B-cell-depleted T cells, or PBMCs.

The CDR3 sequence is 14 residues long. The ends were cut back, 3 bases at V and 8 bases at J, with 16 bases in the middle. Germline V gives CDR1 SEHNR, CDR2 FQNEAQ (reference sequence). Profiled with immunoSEQ multiplex PCR; TCRdb holds only in-frame clones, not every one. The repertoire consists of approximately 90,000 clones, with 86% occurring once and the leading ten covering 1% to 1.5%. The receptor was isolated from a man older than 75 with active or convalescent COVID-19. V gene TRBV7-9 combines with J gene TRBJ1-2; D gene ambiguous. The sequenced sample was peripheral blood. The CDR3 DNA follows: TGTGCCAGCAGCTTTCCGGCCAGATGGGCAGGCTACACCTTC. This encodes CASSFPARWAGYTF.